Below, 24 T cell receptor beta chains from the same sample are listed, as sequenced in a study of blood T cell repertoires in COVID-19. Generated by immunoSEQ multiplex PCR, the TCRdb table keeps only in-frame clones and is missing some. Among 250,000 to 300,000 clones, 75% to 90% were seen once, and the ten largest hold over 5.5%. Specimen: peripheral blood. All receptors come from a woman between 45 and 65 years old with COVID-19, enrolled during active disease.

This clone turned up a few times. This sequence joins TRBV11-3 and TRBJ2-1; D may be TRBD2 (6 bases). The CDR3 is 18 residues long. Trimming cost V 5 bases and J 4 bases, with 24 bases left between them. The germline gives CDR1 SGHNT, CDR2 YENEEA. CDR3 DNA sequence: TGTGCCAGCAGCGCAAAAAATGGGTTACTAGCAGGGTACAATGAGCAGTTCTTC. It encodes CASSAKNGLLAGYNEQFF.

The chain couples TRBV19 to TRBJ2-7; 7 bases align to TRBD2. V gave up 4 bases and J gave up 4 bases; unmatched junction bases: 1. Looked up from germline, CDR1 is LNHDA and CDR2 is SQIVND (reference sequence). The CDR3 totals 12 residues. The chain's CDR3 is CASSKGLYEQYF. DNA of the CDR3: TGTGCCAGTAGTAAGGGACTATACGAGCAGTACTTC. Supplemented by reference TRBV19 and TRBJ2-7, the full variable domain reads DGGITQSPKYLFRKEGQNVTLSCEQNLNHDAMYWYRQDPGQGLRLIYYSQIVNDFQKGDIAEGYSVSREKKESFPLTVTSAQKNPTAFYLCASSKGLYEQYFGPGTRLTVT.

The CDR3 loop is CASIIVPGNTIYF. In DNA form, the CDR3 reads TGTGCCAGCATCATTGTTCCTGGAAACACCATATATTTT. The chain has TRBV7-9 and TRBJ1-3; D uncertain. This CDR3 comprises 13 residues. CDR1 and CDR2 (germline): SEHNR, FQNEAQ (reference sequence). V lost 7 bases to trimming and J lost 2 bases, with 9 bases between them.

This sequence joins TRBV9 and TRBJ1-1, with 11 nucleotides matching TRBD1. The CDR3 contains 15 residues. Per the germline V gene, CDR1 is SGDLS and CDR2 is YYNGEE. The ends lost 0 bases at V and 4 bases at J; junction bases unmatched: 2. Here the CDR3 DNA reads TGTGCCAGCAGCGTAGGGGACAGGGGGATCACTGAAGCTTTCTTT. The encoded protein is CASSVGDRGITEAFF.

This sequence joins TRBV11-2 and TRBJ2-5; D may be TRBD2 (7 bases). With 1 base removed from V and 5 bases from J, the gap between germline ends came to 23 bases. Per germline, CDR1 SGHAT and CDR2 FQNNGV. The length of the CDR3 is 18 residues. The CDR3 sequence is CASSLVYRGGGGIETQYF. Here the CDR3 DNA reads TGTGCCAGCAGCTTAGTTTATAGGGGAGGGGGAGGTATCGAGACCCAGTACTTC.

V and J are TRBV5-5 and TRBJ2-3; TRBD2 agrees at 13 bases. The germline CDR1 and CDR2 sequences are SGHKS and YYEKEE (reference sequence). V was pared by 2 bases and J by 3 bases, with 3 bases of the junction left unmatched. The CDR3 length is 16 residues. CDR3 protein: CASSFGLAGVTDTQYF. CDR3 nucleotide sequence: TGTGCCAGCAGCTTTGGACTAGCGGGAGTGACAGATACGCAGTATTTT.

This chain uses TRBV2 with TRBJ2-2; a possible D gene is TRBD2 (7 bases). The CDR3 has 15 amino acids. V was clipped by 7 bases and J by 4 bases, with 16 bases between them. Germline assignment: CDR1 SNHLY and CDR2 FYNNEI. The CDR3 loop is CASKGGATRTGELFF. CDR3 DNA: TGTGCCAGCAAAGGGGGGGCTACGCGCACCGGGGAGCTGTTTTTT. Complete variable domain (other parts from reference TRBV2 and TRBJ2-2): EPEVTQTPSHQVTQMGQEVILRCVPISNHLYFYWYRQILGQKVEFLVSFYNNEISEKSEIFDDQFSVERPDGSNFTLKIRSTKLEDSAMYFCASKGGATRTGELFFGEGSRLTVL.

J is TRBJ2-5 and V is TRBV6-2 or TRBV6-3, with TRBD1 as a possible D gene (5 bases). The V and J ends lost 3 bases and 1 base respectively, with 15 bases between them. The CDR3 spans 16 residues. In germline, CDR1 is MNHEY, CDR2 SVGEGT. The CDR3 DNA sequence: TGTGCCAGCAGTTATCAATCTCAGGGCCCCCAAGAGACCCAGTACTTC. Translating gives CASSYQSQGPQETQYF.

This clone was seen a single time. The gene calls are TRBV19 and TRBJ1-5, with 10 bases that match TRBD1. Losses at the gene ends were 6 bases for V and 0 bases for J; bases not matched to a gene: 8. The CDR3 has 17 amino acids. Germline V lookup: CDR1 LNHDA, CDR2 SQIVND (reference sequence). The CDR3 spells CASRRQGATYSNQPQHF. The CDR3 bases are TGTGCCAGTAGGAGACAGGGGGCGACCTATAGCAATCAGCCCCAGCATTTT.

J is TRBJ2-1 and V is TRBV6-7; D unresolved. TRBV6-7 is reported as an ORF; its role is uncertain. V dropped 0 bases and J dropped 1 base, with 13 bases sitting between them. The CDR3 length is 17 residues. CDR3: CASSYSASSASYNEQFF. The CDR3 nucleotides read TGTGCCAGCAGTTACTCAGCTAGTTCAGCTTCCTACAATGAGCAGTTCTTC.

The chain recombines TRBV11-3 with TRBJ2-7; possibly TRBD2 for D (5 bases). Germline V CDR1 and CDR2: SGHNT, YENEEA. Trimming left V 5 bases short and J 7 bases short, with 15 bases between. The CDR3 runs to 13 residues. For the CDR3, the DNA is TGTGCCAGCAGCCCAAGAGCCGAGCGGGAGCAGTACTTC. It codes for CASSPRAEREQYF.

CDR3 protein: CASSFSKGPYNEQFF. DNA of the CDR3: TGTGCCAGCAGCTTTTCAAAGGGGCCATACAATGAGCAGTTCTTC. V and J are TRBV11-2 and TRBJ2-1; perhaps TRBD1 as D (5 bases). Deletions cut 3 bases from V and 4 bases from J, with 13 bases between. Germline CDR1 SGHAT, CDR2 FQNNGV. The CDR3 runs 15 residues.

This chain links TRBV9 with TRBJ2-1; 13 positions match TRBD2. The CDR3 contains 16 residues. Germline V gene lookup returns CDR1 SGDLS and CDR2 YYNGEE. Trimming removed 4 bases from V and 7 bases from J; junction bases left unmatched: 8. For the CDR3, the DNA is TGTGCCAGCAGCATAGGACTAGCGGGAGTAGGTAATGAGCAGTTCTTC. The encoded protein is CASSIGLAGVGNEQFF.

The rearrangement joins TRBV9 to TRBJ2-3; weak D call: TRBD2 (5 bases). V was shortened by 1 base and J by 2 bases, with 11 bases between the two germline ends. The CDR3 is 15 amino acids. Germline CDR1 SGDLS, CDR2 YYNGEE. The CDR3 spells CASSVSSGSTDTQYF. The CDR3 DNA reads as TGTGCCAGCAGCGTATCCAGCGGTTCCACAGATACGCAGTATTTT.

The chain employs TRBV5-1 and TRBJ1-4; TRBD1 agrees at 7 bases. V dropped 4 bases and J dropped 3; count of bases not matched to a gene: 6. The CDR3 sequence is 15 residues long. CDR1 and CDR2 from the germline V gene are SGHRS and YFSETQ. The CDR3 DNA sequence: TGCGCCAGCAGCCCGCCTACAGGGGCTAATGAAAAACTGTTTTTT. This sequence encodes CASSPPTGANEKLFF.

CDR3: CASSLIGSSATGELFF. Here the CDR3 DNA reads TGCGCCAGCAGCTTGATTGGATCTAGTGCCACCGGGGAGCTGTTTTTT. The rearrangement joins TRBV5-1 to TRBJ2-2; D uncertain. With 1 base removed from V and 4 bases from J, the gap between germline ends came to 14 bases. Germline CDR1 reads SGHRS; CDR2 reads YFSETQ. The CDR3 covers 16 residues.

The CDR3 is CASSVGQGGELFF. DNA for the CDR3: TGTGCCAGCAGCGTAGGTCAGGGCGGGGAGCTGTTTTTT. The chain combines TRBV9 with TRBJ2-2, with a tentative D call TRBD1 (5 bases). The CDR3 is 13 amino acids. The germline gives CDR1 SGDLS, CDR2 YYNGEE. V lost 0 bases, J lost 7 bases, and 7 bases lay in between.

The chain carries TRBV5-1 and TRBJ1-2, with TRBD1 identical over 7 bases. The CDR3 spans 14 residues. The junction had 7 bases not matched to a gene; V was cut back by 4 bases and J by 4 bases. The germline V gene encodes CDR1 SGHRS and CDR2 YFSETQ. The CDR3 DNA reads TGCGCCAGCAGCCCACGACAGGGATCCTATGGCTACACCTTC. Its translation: CASSPRQGSYGYTF. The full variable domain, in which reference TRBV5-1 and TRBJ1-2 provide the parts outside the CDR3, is KAGVTQTPRYLIKTRGQQVTLSCSPISGHRSVSWYQQTPGQGLQFLFEYFSETQRNKGNFPGRFSGRQFSNSRSEMNVSTLELGDSALYLCASSPRQGSYGYTFGSGTRLTVV.

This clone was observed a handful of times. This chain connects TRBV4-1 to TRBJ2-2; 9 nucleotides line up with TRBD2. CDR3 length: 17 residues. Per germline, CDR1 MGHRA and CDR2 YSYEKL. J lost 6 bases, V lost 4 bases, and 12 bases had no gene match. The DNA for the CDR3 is TGCGCCAGCAGCCCCCTCCCGGCGGGAGGGCCTCCCGGGGAGCTGTTTTTT. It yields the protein CASSPLPAGGPPGELFF.

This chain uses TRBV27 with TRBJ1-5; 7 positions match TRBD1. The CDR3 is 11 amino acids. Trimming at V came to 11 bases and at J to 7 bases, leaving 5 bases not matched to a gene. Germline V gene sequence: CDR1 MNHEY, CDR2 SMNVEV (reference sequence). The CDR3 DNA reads TGTGCCGGGACAGTCATCCAGCCCCAGCATTTT. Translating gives CAGTVIQPQHF.

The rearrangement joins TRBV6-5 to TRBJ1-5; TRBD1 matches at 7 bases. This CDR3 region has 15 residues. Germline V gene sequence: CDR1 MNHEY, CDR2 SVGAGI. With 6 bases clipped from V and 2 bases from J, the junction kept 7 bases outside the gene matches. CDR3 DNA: TGTGCCAGCAGCGGGGACAGCCTAGGCAATCAGCCCCAGCATTTT. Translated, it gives CASSGDSLGNQPQHF.

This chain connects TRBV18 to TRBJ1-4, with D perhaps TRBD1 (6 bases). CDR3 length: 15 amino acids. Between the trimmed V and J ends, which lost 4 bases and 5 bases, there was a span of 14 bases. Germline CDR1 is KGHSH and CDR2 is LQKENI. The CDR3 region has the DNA TGTGCCAGCTCACGGGGGCAGGCCCCCAATGAAAAACTGTTTTTT. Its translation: CASSRGQAPNEKLFF. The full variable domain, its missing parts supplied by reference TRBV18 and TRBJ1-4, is NAGVMQNPRHLVRRRGQEARLRCSPMKGHSHVYWYRQLPEEGLKFMVYLQKENIIDESGMPKERFSAEFPKEGPSILRIQQVVRGDSAAYFCASSRGQAPNEKLFFGSGTQLSVL.

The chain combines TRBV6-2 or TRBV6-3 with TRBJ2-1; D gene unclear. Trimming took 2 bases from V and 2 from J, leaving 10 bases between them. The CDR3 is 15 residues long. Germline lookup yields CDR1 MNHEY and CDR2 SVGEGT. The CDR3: CASSYGDQPYNEQFF. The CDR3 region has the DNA TGTGCCAGCAGTTACGGAGACCAGCCCTACAATGAGCAGTTCTTC.

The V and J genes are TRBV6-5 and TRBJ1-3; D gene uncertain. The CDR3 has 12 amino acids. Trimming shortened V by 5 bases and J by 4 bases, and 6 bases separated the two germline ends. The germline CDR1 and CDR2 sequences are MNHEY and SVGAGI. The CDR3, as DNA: TGTGCCAGCAGTAAACAGGGAAACACCATATATTTT. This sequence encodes CASSKQGNTIYF.